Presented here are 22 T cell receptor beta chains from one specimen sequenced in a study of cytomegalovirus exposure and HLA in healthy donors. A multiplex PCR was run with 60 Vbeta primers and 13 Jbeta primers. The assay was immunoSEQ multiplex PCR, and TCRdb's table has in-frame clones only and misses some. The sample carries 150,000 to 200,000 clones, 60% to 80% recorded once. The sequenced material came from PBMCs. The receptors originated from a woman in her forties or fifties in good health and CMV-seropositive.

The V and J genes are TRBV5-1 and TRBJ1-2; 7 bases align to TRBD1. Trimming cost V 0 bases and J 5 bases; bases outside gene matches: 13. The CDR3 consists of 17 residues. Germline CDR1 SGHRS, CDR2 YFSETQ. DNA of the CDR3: TGCGCCAGCAGCTTGGGTGCCGAGGGGGCGCTGATTTATGGCTACACCTTC. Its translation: CASSLGAEGALIYGYTF.

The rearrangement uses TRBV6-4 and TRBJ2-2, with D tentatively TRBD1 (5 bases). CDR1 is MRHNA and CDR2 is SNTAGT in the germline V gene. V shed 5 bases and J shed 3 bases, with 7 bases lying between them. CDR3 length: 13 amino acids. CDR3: CASSPRDTGELFF. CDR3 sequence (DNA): TGTGCCAGCAGTCCCAGGGACACCGGGGAGCTGTTTTTT.

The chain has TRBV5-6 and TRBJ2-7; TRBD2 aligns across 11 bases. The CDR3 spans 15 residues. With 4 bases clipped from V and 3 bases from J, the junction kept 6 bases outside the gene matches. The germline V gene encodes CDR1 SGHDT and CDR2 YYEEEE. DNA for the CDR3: TGTGCCAGCAGCCGGACGGGACTAGCGGTCTACGAGCAGTACTTC. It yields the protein CASSRTGLAVYEQYF.

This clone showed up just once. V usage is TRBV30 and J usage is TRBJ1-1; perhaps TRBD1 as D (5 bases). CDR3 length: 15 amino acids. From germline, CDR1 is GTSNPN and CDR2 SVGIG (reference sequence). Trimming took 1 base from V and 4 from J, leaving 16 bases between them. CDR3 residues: CAWSDHRRRGTEAFF. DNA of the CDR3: TGTGCCTGGAGTGACCACAGGAGGAGGGGCACTGAAGCTTTCTTT.

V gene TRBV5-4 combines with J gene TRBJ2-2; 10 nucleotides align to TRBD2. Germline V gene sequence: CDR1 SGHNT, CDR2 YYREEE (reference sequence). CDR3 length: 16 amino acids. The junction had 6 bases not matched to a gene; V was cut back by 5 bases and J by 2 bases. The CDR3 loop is CASRASGGTNTGELFF. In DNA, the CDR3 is TGTGCCAGCAGGGCTAGCGGGGGAACAAACACCGGGGAGCTGTTTTTT.

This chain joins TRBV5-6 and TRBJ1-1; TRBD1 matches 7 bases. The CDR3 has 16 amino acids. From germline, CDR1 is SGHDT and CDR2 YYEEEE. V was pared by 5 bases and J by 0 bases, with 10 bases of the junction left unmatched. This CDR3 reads CASSPGTDLMNTEAFF. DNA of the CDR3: TGTGCCAGCAGTCCTGGGACAGATCTAATGAACACTGAAGCTTTCTTT.

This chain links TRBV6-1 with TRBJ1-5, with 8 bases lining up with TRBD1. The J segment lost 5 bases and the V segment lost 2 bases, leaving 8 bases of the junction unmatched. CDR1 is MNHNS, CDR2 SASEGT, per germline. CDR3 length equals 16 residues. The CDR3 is CASSEMHHRGYQPQHF. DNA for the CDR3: TGTGCCAGCAGTGAAATGCACCACAGGGGGTATCAGCCCCAGCATTTT.

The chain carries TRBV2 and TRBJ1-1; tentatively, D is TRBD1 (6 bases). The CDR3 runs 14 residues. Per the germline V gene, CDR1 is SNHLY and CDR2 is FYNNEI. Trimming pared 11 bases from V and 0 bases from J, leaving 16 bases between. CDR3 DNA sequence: TGTGCCCGAGCAATGGCAGGGGTGAACACTGAAGCTTTCTTT. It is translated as CARAMAGVNTEAFF.

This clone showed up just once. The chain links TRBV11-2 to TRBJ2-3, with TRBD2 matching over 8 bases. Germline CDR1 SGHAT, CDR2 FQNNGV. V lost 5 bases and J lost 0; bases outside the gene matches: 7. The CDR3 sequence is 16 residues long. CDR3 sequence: CASSDLAGGSTDTQYF. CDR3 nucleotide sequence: TGTGCCAGCAGCGATCTGGCGGGGGGTAGCACAGATACGCAGTATTTT.

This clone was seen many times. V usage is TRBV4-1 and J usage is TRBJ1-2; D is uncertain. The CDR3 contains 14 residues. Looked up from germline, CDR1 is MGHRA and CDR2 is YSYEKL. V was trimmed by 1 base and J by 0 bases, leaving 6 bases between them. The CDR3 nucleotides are TGCGCCAGCAGCCAAGGGCAGGCTAACTATGGCTACACCTTC. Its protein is CASSQGQANYGYTF.

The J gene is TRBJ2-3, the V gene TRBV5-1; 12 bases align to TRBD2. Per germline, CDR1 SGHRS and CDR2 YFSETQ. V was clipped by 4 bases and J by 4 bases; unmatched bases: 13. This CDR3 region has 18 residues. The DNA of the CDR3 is TGCGCCAGCAGCCCTAGCGGGGGGGCTCTCTGGACGCCAGATACGCAGTATTTT. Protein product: CASSPSGGALWTPDTQYF.

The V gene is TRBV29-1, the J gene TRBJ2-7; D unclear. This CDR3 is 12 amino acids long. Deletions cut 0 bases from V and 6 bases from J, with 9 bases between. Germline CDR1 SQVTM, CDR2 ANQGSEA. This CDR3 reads CSVEESMREQYF. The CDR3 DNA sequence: TGCAGCGTTGAAGAAAGTATGCGCGAGCAGTACTTC.

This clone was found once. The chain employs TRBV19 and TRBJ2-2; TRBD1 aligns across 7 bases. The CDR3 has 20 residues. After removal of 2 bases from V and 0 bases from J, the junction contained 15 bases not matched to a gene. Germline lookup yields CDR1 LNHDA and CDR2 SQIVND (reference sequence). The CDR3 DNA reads TGTGCCAGTAGTATACGGCCCTCAGGGACAGCGGCAACGAACACCGGGGAGCTGTTTTTT. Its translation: CASSIRPSGTAATNTGELFF.

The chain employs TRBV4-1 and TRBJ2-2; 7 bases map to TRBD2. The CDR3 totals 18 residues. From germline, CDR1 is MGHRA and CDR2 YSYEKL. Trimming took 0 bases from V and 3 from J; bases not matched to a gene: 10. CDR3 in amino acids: CASSQEVGAGSDTGELFF. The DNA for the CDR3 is TGCGCCAGCAGCCAAGAGGTGGGAGCGGGGTCGGACACCGGGGAGCTGTTTTTT.

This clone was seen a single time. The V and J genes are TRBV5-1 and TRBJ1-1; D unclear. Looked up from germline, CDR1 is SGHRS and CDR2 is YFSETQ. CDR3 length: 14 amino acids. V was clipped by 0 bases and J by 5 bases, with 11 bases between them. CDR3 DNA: TGCGCCAGCAGCTTGGCCGTAGGGAGAACTGAAGCTTTCTTT. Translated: CASSLAVGRTEAFF.

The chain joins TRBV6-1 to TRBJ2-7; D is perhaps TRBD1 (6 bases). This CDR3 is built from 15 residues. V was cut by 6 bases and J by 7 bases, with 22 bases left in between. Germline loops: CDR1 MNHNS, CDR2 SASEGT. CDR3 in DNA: TGTGCCAGCAGAATTAACAGGGTGAGGGTAAGAGAGCAGTACTTC. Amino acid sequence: CASRINRVRVREQYF.

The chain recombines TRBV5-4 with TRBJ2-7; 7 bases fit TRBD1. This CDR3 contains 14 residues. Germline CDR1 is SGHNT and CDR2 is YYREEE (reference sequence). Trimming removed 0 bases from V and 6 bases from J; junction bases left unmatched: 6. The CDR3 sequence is CASSLDRGSVEQYF. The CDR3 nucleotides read TGTGCCAGCAGCTTGGACAGGGGATCTGTCGAGCAGTACTTC.

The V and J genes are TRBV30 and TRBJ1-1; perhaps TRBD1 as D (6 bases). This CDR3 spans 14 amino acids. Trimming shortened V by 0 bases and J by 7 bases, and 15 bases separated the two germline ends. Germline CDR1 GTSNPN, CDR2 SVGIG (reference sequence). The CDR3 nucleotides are TGTGCCTGGAGTGTAAGAGGGGGGGCTAGTGAAGCTTTCTTT. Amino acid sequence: CAWSVRGGASEAFF. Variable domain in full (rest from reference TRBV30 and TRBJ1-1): SQTIHQWPATLVQPVGSPLSLECTVEGTSNPNLYWYRQAAGRGLQLLFYSVGIGQISSEVPQNLSASRPQDRQFILSSKKLLLSDSGFYLCAWSVRGGASEAFFGQGTRLTVV.

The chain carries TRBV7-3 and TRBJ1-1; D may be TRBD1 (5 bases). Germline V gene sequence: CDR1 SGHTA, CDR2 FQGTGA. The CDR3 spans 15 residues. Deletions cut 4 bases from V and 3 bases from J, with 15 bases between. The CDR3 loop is CASSSLDRLYTEAFF. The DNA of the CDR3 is TGTGCCAGCAGCTCATTAGACAGACTCTACACTGAAGCTTTCTTT.

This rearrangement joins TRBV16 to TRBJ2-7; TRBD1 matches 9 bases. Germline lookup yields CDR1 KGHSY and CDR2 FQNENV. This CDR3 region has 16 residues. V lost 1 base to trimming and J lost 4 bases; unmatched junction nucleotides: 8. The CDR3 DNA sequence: TGTGCCAGCAGCCAATGGCAGGGACAGGGAAAATACGAGCAGTACTTC. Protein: CASSQWQGQGKYEQYF.

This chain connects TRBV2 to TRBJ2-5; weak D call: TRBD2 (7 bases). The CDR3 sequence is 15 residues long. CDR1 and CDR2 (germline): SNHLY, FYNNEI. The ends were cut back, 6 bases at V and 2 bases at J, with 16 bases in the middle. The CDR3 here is CASRRGGGAQETQYF. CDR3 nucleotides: TGTGCCAGCAGGAGGGGAGGGGGGGCTCAAGAGACCCAGTACTTC.

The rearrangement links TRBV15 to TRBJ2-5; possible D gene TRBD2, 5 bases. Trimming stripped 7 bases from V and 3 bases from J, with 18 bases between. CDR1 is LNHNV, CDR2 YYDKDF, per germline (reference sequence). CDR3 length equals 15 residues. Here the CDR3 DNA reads TGTGCCACCACCCGAAGTGGGGAGTTAGAAGAGACCCAGTACTTC. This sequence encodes CATTRSGELEETQYF. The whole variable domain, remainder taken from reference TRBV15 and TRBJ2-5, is DAMVIQNPRYQVTQFGKPVTLSCSQTLNHNVMYWYQQKSSQAPKLLFHYYDKDFNNEADTPDNFQSRRPNTSFCFLDIRSPGLGDTAMYLCATTRSGELEETQYFGPGTRLLVL.